The sequence of this T cell receptor beta chain was determined in a study of spatial heterogeneity in lung cancer. The overall study: TCR transcript abundance in tumor regions was strongly correlated with the T cell module score obtained from matched bulk RNA-seq.

Indicated time point: sample taken at primary tumor resection. General study results and limits: Expanded alpha and beta TCR counts within tumors tracked tumor mutation counts. Of the expanded TCRs, ubiquitous and regional counts tracked the counts of ubiquitous and regional nonsynonymous mutations, respectively.

Every TCR cDNA molecule bore a unique molecular identifier. TCRdb re-called the 5' RACE reads with MiXCR, one entry per CDR3 protein. The table lists approximately 7,500 distinct CDR3 sequences, approximately 3.1% of them singletons. This clonotype has ten or more counts. The antigen is not known. V lost 7 bases to trimming and J lost 5 bases; unmatched junction nucleotides: 3. Germline values: CDR1 SQVTM, CDR2 ANQGSEA. This CDR3 is built from 11 residues. The source was lung tumor tissue, collected at surgery. The TCR originated in a male donor with early-stage non-small cell lung cancer. The chain employs TRBV29-1 and TRBJ2-5, with 8 nucleotides matching TRBD2. Written as DNA, the CDR3 is TGCAGCGGTCGGGGGGGGGAGACCCAGTACTTC. Translated: CSGRGGETQYF.